Sequencing of this T cell receptor (beta chain) was carried out in a study of blood T cell repertoires in COVID-19. TCRdb's table, derived via immunoSEQ multiplex PCR, lists solely in-frame clones and lacks some. The sample includes hundreds of thousands of clones, 80% to 90% of them seen just once. Residents of over 20 US areas, aged 18 to 89 years, made up the participants. The origin of this receptor is a man aged 25-40 years who had recovered from COVID-19. The specimen sequenced was PBMCs or T cells enriched from blood (not recorded which).

The CDR3 nucleotides are TGCGCCAGCAGCTTGAGGGGACAGGGATTCATGAACACTGAAGCTTTCTTT. This codes for CASSLRGQGFMNTEAFF. The gene calls are TRBV5-1 and TRBJ1-1; 9 positions agree with TRBD1. V lost 1 base and J lost 0; bases outside the gene matches: 7. The CDR3 is 17 residues long. The germline gives CDR1 SGHRS, CDR2 YFSETQ.